The rows below give T cell receptor beta chains drawn from one sample of a study of shared clonotypes between healthy human individuals. The data were produced by immunoSEQ multiplex PCR, yet TCRdb's version contains in-frame clones alone and is incomplete. The top ten hold 10% to 15% of the sample, which has 490,000 or so clones, 70% to 80% seen once. The specimen sequenced was PBMCs. Receptor source: a woman aged 40 to 50 in good health. Some clones in this sample may be carry-over from other donors' samples. Both conserved end residues are part of each CDR3. A D gene is named only where the DNA matches it firmly.

.,TRBV18,TRBJ1-2,CASSSYTDSSYGYTF
TRBD1,TRBV29-1,.,CSVTPIQGALDEQYF
.,TRBV30,TRBJ2-7,CAWSGTGDYEQYF
.,TRBV7-9,TRBJ1-4,CASSMGHYSTNEKLFF
TRBD1,TRBV18,TRBJ2-5,CASSRTGGYETQYF
TRBD2,TRBV7-2,TRBJ2-5,CASSPILAANQETQYF
TRBD2,TRBV18,TRBJ2-5,CASSPLLGGTQETQYF
TRBD1,TRBV6-1,TRBJ2-7,CASSLLWDRGEQYF
.,TRBV5-1,TRBJ2-7,CASSLDSPRYEQYF
.,TRBV19,TRBJ1-5,CASSIDRGGGTQHF
TRBD2,TRBV2,TRBJ2-7,CASSLFGTSGSGEQYF
TRBD1,TRBV2,TRBJ2-2,CALDRDQTGELFF
.,TRBV10-2,TRBJ1-4,CASSESGEGEKLFF
TRBD1,TRBV7-8,TRBJ2-1,CASSPLEDREFDEQFF
TRBD2,TRBV2,TRBJ2-5,CAGTRGSETQYF
.,TRBV27,TRBJ2-7,CASSLSGPLNEQYF
.,TRBV11-2,TRBJ2-5,CASSPGPAGETQYF
.,TRBV5-4,TRBJ2-1,CASSAGGITDEQFF
.,TRBV4-3,TRBJ2-5,CASSQDYGQNQETQYF
TRBD2,TRBV5-1,TRBJ2-1,CASSLRAGGDSSYNEQFF
.,TRBV27,TRBJ1-5,CASSRGGQPQHF
.,TRBV7-3,TRBJ1-3,CASSASSGNTIYF
TRBD2,TRBV15,TRBJ2-1,CATSRDGTSAYNEQFF
.,TRBV10-3,TRBJ2-1,CAISESTSWGGEQFF
TRBD2,TRBV6-6,TRBJ2-7,CASSYSSGRAAEQYF
.,TRBV19,TRBJ2-1,CASSTTRAEQFF
TRBD2,TRBV11-2,TRBJ2-7,CASSLASGSSYEQYF
TRBD2,TRBV6-6,TRBJ2-6,CASSLREAGANVLTF
TRBD2,TRBV5-1,TRBJ2-3,CASSLAAGGPVDTQYF
TRBD2,TRBV28,TRBJ2-3,CASSFPTSGRSRVTDTQYF
.,TRBV19,TRBJ2-3,CASSIEGLITDTQYF
TRBD1,TRBV2,TRBJ1-2,CASKRGDTGGYGYTF